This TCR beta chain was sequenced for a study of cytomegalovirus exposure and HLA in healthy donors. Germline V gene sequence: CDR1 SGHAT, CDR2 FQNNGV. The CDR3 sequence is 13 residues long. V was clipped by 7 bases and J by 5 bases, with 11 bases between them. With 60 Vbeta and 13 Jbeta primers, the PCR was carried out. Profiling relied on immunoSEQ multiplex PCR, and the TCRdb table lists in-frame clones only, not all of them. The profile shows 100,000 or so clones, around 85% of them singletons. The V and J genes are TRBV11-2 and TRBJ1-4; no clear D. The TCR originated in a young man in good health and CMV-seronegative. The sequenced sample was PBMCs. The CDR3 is CASTHGVNEKLFF. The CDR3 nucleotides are TGTGCCAGCACCCACGGGGTGAATGAAAAACTGTTTTTT.